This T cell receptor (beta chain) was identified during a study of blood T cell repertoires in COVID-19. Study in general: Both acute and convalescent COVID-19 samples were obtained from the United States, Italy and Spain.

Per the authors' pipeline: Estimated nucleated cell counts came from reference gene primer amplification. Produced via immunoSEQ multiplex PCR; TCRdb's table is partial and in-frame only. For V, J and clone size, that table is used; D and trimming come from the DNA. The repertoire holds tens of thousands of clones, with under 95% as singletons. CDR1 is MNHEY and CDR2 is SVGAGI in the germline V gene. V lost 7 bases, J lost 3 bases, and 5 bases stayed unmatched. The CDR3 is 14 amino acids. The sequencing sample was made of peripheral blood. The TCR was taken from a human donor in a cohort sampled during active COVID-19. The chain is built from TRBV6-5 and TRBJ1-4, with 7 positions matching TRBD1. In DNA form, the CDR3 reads TGTGCCAGCACACCGGGACAGTCTAATGAAAAACTGTTTTTT. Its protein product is CASTPGQSNEKLFF.